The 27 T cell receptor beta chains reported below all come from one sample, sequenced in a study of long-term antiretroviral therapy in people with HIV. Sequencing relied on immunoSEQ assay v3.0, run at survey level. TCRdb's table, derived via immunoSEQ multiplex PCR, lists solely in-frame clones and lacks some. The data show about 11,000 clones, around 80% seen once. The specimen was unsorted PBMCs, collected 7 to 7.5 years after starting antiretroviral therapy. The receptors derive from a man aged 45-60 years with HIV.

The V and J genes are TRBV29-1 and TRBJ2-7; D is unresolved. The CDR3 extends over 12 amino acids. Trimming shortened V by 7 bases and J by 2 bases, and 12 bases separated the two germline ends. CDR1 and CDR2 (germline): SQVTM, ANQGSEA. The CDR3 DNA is TGCAGCGGGGTTGGGTCCGCCTACGAGCAGTACTTC. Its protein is CSGVGSAYEQYF.

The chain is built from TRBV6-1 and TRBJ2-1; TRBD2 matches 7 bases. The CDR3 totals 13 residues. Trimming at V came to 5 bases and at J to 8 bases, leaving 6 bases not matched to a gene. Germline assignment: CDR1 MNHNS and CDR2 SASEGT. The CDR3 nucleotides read TGTGCCAGCAGTTCTCGGGGGGTGGATGAGCAGTTCTTC. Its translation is CASSSRGVDEQFF.

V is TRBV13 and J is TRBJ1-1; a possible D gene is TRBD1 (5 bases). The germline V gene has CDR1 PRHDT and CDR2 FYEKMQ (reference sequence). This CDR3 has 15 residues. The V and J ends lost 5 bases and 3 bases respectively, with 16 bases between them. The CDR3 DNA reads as TGTGCCAGCAGCCCCCCGACAGACCCGGACACTGAAGCTTTCTTT. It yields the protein CASSPPTDPDTEAFF.

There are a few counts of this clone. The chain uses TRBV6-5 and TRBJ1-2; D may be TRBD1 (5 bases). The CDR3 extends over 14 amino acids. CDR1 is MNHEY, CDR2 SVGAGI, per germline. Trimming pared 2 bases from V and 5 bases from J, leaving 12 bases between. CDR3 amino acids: CASSYGGVVYGYTF. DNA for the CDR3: TGTGCCAGCAGTTACGGGGGGGTCGTTTATGGCTACACCTTC.

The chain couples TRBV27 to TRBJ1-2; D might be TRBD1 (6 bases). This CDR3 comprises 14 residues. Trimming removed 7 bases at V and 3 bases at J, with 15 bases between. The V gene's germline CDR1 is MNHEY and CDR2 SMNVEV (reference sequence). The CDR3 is CASTTRGGDYGYTF. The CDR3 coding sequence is TGTGCCAGCACAACGAGGGGGGGGGACTATGGCTACACCTTC.

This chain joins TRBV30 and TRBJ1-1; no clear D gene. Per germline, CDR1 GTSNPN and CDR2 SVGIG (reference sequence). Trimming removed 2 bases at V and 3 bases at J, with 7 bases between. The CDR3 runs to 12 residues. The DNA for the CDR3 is TGTGCCTGGAGTAGGGAGGACACTGAAGCTTTCTTT. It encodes CAWSREDTEAFF.

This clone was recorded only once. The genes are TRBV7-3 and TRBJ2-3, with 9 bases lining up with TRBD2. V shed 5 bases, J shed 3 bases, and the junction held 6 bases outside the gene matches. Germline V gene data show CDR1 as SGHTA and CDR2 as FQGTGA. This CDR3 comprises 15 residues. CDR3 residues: CASSLAGLITDTQYF. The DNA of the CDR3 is TGTGCCAGCAGCCTAGCGGGGTTAATAACAGATACGCAGTATTTT.

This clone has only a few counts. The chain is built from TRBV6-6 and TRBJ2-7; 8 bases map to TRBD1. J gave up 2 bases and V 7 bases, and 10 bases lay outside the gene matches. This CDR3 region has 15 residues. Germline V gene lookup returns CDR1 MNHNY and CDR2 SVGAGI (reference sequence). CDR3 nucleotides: TGTGCCAGCAACAGACCAACAGGGGGAACCTACGAGCAGTACTTC. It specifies CASNRPTGGTYEQYF.

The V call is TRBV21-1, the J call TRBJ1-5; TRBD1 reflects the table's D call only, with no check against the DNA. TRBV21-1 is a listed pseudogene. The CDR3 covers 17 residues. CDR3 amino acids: CASSTGPGSVSNQPQHF. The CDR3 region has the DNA TGTGCCAGCAGCACAGGCCCTGGATCCGTAAGCAATCAGCCCCAGCATTTT.

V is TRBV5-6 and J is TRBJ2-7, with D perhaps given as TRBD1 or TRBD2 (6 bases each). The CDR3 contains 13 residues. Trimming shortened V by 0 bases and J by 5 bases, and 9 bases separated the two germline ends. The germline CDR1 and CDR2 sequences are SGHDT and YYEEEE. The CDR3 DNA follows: TGTGCCAGCAGCTTGGGGAGGGGGGACGAGCAGTACTTC. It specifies CASSLGRGDEQYF.

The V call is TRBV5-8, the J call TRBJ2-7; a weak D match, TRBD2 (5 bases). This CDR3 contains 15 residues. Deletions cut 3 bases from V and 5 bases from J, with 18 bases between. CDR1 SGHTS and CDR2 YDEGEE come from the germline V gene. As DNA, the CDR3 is TGTGCCAGCAGCTCCTATCACATTGAGGGCCACGAGCAGTACTTC. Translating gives CASSSYHIEGHEQYF.

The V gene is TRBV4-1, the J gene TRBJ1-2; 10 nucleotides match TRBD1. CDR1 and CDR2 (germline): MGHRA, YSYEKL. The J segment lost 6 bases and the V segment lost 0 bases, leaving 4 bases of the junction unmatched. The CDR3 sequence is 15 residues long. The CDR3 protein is CASSQDQGTGDGYTF. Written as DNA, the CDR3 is TGCGCCAGCAGCCAAGATCAGGGGACAGGGGATGGCTACACCTTC.

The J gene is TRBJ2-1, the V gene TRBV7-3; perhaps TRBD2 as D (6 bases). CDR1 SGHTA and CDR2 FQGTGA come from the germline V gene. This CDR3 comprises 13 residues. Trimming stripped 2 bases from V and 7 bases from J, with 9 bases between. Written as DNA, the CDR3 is TGTGCCAGCAGCTTAGGCGGGGAAAATGAGCAGTTCTTC. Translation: CASSLGGENEQFF.

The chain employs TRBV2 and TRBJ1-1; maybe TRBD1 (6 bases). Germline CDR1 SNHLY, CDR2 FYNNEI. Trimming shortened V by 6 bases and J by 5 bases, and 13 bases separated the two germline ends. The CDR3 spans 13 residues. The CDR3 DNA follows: TGTGCCAGCAGCGAGGGGGGTGGGACTGAAGCTTTCTTT. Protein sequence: CASSEGGGTEAFF.

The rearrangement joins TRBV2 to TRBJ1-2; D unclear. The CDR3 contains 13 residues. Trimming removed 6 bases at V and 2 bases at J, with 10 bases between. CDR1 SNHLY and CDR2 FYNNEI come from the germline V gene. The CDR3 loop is CASRDRINYGYTF. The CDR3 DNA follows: TGTGCCAGCAGGGACCGGATCAACTATGGCTACACCTTC.

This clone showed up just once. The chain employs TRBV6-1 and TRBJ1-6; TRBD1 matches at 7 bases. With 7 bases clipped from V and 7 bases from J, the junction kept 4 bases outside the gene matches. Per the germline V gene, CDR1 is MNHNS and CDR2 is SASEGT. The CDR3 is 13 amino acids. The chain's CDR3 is CASTTGINSPLHF. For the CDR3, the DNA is TGTGCCAGCACGACAGGGATAAATTCACCCCTCCACTTT.

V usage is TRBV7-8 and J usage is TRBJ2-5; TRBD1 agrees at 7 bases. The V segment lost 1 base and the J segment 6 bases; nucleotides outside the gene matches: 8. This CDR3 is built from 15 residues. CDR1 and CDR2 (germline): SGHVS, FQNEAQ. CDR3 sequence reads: CASSLGQGPTQTQYF. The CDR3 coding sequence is TGTGCCAGCAGCTTAGGACAGGGCCCCACCCAGACCCAGTACTTC.

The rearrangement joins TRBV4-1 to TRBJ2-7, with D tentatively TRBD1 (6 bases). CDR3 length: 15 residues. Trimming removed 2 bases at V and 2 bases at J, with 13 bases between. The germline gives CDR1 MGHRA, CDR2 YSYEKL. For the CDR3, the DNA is TGCGCCAGCAGCCAATCCCAGGGGCTCACCTACGAGCAGTACTTC. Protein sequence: CASSQSQGLTYEQYF.

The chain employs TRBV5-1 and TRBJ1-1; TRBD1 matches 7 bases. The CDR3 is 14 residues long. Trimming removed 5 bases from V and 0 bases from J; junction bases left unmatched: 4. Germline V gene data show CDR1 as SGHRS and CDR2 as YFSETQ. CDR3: CASSKGQLNTEAFF. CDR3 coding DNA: TGCGCCAGCAGTAAGGGACAGCTGAACACTGAAGCTTTCTTT. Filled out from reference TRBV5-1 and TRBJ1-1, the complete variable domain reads KAGVTQTPRYLIKTRGQQVTLSCSPISGHRSVSWYQQTPGQGLQFLFEYFSETQRNKGNFPGRFSGRQFSNSRSEMNVSTLELGDSALYLCASSKGQLNTEAFFGQGTRLTVV.

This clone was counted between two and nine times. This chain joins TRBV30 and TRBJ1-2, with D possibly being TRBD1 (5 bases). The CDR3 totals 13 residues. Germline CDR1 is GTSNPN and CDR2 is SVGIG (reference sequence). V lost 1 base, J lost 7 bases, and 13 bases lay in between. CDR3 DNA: TGTGCCTGGAGTGCAAGGGGAAGAGGTGGCTACACCTTC. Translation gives CAWSARGRGGYTF.

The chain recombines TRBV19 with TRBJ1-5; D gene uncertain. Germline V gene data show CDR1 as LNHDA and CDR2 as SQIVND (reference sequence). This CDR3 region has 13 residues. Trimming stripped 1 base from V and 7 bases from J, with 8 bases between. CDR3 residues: CASSIVQDQPQHF. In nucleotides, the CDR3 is TGTGCCAGTAGTATAGTCCAGGACCAGCCCCAGCATTTT.

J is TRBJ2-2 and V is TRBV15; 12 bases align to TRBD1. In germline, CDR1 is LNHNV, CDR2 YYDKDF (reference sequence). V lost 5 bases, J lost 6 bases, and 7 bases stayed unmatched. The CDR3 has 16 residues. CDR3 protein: CATSGRDRGHPGELFF. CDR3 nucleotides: TGTGCCACCAGCGGCCGGGACAGGGGGCATCCCGGGGAGCTGTTTTTT.

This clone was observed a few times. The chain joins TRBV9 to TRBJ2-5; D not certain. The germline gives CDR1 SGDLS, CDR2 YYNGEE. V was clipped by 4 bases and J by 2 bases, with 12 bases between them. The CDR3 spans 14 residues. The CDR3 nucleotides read TGTGCCAGCAGCCCCCATCAGGATCAAGAGACCCAGTACTTC. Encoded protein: CASSPHQDQETQYF.

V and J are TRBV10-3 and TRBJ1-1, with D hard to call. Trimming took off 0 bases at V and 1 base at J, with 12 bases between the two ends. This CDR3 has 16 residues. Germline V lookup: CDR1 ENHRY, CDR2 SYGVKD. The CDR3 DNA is TGTGCCATCAGTGAGTCGACCCCTGGGGAGAACACTGAAGCTTTCTTT. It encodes CAISESTPGENTEAFF.

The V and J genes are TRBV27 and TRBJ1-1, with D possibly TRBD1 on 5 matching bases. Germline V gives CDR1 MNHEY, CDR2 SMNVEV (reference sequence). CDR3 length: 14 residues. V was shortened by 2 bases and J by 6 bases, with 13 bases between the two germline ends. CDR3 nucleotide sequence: TGTGCCAGCAGTTTAGAAATAGGGGCAGCTGAAGCTTTCTTT. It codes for CASSLEIGAAEAFF.

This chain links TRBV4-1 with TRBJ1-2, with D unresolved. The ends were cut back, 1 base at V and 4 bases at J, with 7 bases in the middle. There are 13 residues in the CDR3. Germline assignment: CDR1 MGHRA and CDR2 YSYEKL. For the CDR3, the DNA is TGCGCCAGCAGCCAAGGAATACCCTATGGCTACACCTTC. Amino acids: CASSQGIPYGYTF.

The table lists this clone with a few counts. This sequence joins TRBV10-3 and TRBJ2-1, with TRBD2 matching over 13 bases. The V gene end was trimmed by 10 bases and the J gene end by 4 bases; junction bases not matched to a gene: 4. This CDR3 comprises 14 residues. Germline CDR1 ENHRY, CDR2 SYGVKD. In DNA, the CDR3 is TGTGCCACCCGGACTAGCGGGGGTTACAATGAGCAGTTCTTC. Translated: CATRTSGGYNEQFF.